Listed below are T cell receptor beta chains from one sample, sequenced in a study of OX40 agonist ivuxolimab in advanced cancers. Assay: immunoSEQ multiplex PCR; the TCRdb copy retains only in-frame clones and omits some. This repertoire shows under 50,000 clones, over 65% found once; its top ten account for under 15%. The starting material was CD4+ or CD8+ T cells sorted from blood, obtained in a trial of the OX40 agonist ivuxolimab. Receptor source: an adult with an advanced solid tumor such as melanoma, head and neck, liver or kidney cancer. CDR3s include the opening cysteine and the closing phenylalanine or tryptophan. The D gene is left open where the match is weak. Only part of the rows carry a size: once, few, many, or a class if the clone is expanded.

>TRBV6-6|NA|TRBJ1-2|NA
CASRLRDLPLHGYTF
TGTGCCAGCAGATTACGGGACCTGCCTCTGCATGGCTACACCTTC
>TRBV5-4|NA|TRBJ2-1|NA
CASSYDSKPYNEQFF
TGTGCCAGCAGTTACGACTCGAAACCATACAATGAGCAGTTCTTC
>TRBV29-1|NA|TRBJ2-5|NA
CSVGGPPPETQYF
TGCAGCGTTGGGGGACCGCCCCCCGAGACCCAGTACTTC
>TRBV15|TRBD2|TRBJ2-7|NA
CATSTGLAYEQYF
TGTGCCACCAGCACGGGACTAGCTTACGAGCAGTACTTC
>TRBV30|NA|TRBJ1-1|NA
CAWKPAGSRRGAFF
TGTGCCTGGAAACCCGCGGGGTCCCGAAGGGGAGCTTTCTTT
>TRBV11-2|NA|TRBJ2-2|NA
CASSPSFAGELFF
TGTGCCAGCAGCCCCAGTTTTGCCGGGGAGCTGTTTTTT
>TRBV18|NA|TRBJ2-7|NA
CASSLPGPTYEQYF
TGTGCCAGCTCACTCCCTGGTCCTACCTACGAGCAGTACTTC
>TRBV9|NA|TRBJ2-3|NA
CASSVEDTDTQYF
TGTGCCAGCAGCGTAGAAGACACAGATACGCAGTATTTT
>TRBV6-1|TRBD1|TRBJ1-2|few
CASSGSQGAGYGYTF
TGTGCCAGCAGTGGGTCCCAGGGGGCTGGCTATGGCTACACCTTC
>TRBV5-1|NA|TRBJ2-5|NA
CASGPRDQETQYF
TGCGCCAGCGGCCCACGAGACCAAGAGACCCAGTACTTC
>TRBV6-5|TRBD2|TRBJ2-5|few
CASSYWGLAGQETQYF
TGTGCCAGCAGTTACTGGGGACTAGCGGGCCAAGAGACCCAGTACTTC
>TRBV2|TRBD1|TRBJ2-5|NA
CASSELRGNRGRMEETQYF
TGTGCCAGCAGTGAACTAAGAGGAAACAGGGGGCGGATGGAAGAGACCCAGTACTTC
>TRBV6-1|TRBD1|TRBJ1-2|NA
CASSERDRGNYGYTF
TGTGCCAGCAGTGAAAGAGACAGGGGTAACTATGGCTACACCTTC
>TRBV10-2|NA|TRBJ2-7|NA
CASSESGVSYEQYF
TGCGCCAGCAGTGAGTCTGGCGTTTCCTACGAGCAGTACTTC
>TRBV4-3|NA|TRBJ1-1|NA
CASSQVRPGDTEAFF
TGCGCCAGCAGCCAAGTCCGCCCGGGGGACACTGAAGCTTTCTTT
>TRBV6-5|NA|TRBJ1-5|NA
CASNRAGPDQPQHF
TGTGCCAGTAATCGGGCCGGCCCTGATCAGCCCCAGCATTTT
>TRBV6-5|TRBD2|TRBJ2-7|NA
CASRKLAGVSYEQYF
TGTGCCAGCAGGAAACTAGCGGGAGTCTCCTACGAGCAGTACTTC
>TRBV5-1|NA|TRBJ2-2|few
CASSPGSHTGELFF
TGCGCCAGCAGCCCGGGATCTCACACCGGGGAGCTGTTTTTT
>TRBV19|NA|TRBJ2-5|NA
CASSISPVETQYF
TGTGCCAGTAGTATATCTCCCGTGGAGACCCAGTACTTC
>TRBV7-2|NA|TRBJ1-2|NA
CASSPWGNYGYTF
TGTGCCAGCAGCCCTTGGGGAAACTATGGCTACACCTTC
>TRBV28|NA|TRBJ1-2|NA
CASSPNLGSNYGYTF
TGTGCCAGCAGTCCAAACCTGGGCAGTAACTATGGCTACACCTTC
>TRBV10-3|TRBD1|TRBJ2-7|NA
CAITGGQGDEQYF
TGTGCCATCACTGGGGGACAGGGAGACGAGCAGTACTTC
>TRBV7-6|NA|TRBJ1-3|NA
CASSALSRGGNTIYF
TGTGCCAGCAGCGCCCTCTCCAGGGGAGGAAACACCATATATTTT
>TRBV10-2|NA|TRBJ2-1|NA
CASGGLEQFF
TGCGCCAGCGGGGGGCTTGAGCAGTTCTTC
>TRBV28|NA|TRBJ2-1|NA
CASSLSGLRYNEQFF
TGTGCCAGCAGCCTATCGGGACTGCGGTACAATGAGCAGTTCTTC
>TRBV7-3|TRBD1|TRBJ1-2|medium-sized
CASSLGDRPNYGYTF
TGTGCCAGCAGCTTAGGGGACAGGCCTAACTATGGCTACACCTTC
>TRBV10-3|NA|TRBJ2-3|few
CAISDGGDTQYF
TGTGCCATCAGTGACGGCGGGGATACGCAGTATTTT
>TRBV15|TRBD1|TRBJ2-3|NA
CATSKEGTGGALSTRDTQYF
TGTGCCACCAGCAAAGAAGGGACAGGGGGCGCGTTATCAACCCGAGATACGCAGTATTTT
>TRBV6-5|NA|TRBJ1-6|NA
CASTPRGADSPLHF
TGTGCCAGCACCCCCCGGGGGGCGGATTCACCCCTCCACTTT
>TRBV5-1|TRBD1|TRBJ1-2|NA
CASSPQTGSYGYTF
TGCGCCAGCAGCCCTCAGACAGGGAGCTATGGCTACACCTTC
>TRBV29-1|TRBD2|TRBJ2-3|NA
CSVENGRDGDTQYF
TGCAGCGTTGAAAACGGGAGGGATGGCGATACGCAGTATTTT
>TRBV5-1|TRBD2|TRBJ2-1|NA
CASSLGRTSPPDEQFF
TGCGCCAGCAGCTTGGGCCGGACTAGCCCTCCGGATGAGCAGTTCTTC
>TRBV19|NA|TRBJ2-2|NA
CASRWDTLYTGELFF
TGTGCCAGTAGATGGGACACTTTGTACACCGGGGAGCTGTTTTTT
>TRBV18|TRBD2|TRBJ2-7|NA
CASSPGSGRPGEQYF
TGTGCCAGCTCACCGGGTAGCGGGAGACCGGGCGAGCAGTACTTC
>TRBV10-3|NA|TRBJ1-1|NA
CASVGGTEAFF
TGTGCCAGCGTAGGGGGCACTGAAGCTTTCTTT
>TRBV5-1|NA|TRBJ2-3|NA
CASSFRDPRTDTQYF
TGCGCCAGCAGCTTTCGGGATCCCCGCACAGATACGCAGTATTTT